The next 5 T cell receptor beta chains were all read from a single sample in a study of T cells in Graves' hyperthyroidism and ophthalmopathy. RNA transcripts served as the template for amplifying TCR beta CDR3 regions. HTBI primers were the set used in a first-round RT-PCR of the TCR CDR3. TCRdb passed the multiplex PCR reads through MiXCR, listing each CDR3 protein once. The sample yields fewer than 400,000 distinct CDR3 sequences, around 16% seen once. What was sequenced was blood. The origin of the receptors is a young woman with Graves' hyperthyroidism that later progressed to Graves' ophthalmopathy.

This clonotype was observed at least ten times. The V gene is TRBV7-2, the J gene TRBJ1-6; no firm D call. Trimming pared 1 base from V and 5 bases from J, leaving 12 bases between. CDR1 is SGHTA, CDR2 FQGNSA, per germline. The CDR3 sequence is 16 residues long. Here the CDR3 DNA reads TGTGCCAGCAGCTTAGATTGGGCCTCTGATAATTCACCCCTCCACTTT. Translated, it gives CASSLDWASDNSPLHF.

A single count supports this clonotype. The genes are TRBV6-5 and TRBJ2-3, with D hard to call. Trimming took off 0 bases at V and 0 bases at J, with 10 bases between the two ends. This CDR3 region has 16 residues. Germline V CDR1 and CDR2: MNHEY, SVGAGI. This CDR3 is CASSYSLVGSTDTQYF. CDR3 nucleotide sequence: TGTGCCAGCAGTTACTCCTTGGTAGGAAGCACAGATACGCAGTATTTT.

V gene TRBV4-1 combines with J gene TRBJ2-7; a possible D gene is TRBD2 (5 bases). Per the germline V gene, CDR1 is MGHRA and CDR2 is YSYEKL. V was pared by 2 bases and J by 7 bases, with 21 bases between. This CDR3 is 16 amino acids long. The CDR3 DNA reads as TGCGCCAGCAGCCAAAGTCCGCTAGCCCTAGACGGGGAGCAGTACTTC. It encodes CASSQSPLALDGEQYF.

This clonotype has a count of ten or more. This rearrangement joins TRBV27 to TRBJ2-1; either TRBD1 or TRBD2 may fit D (5 bases each). The V gene lost 9 bases and the J gene lost 4 bases, with 10 bases spanning the gap. CDR1 and CDR2 (germline): MNHEY, SMNVEV (reference sequence). This CDR3 comprises 12 residues. CDR3 DNA: TGTGCCAGTCGGGACGGGTACAATGAGCAGTTCTTC. Protein product: CASRDGYNEQFF.

This clonotype was seen a few times. This chain connects TRBV7-2 to TRBJ1-3, with no clear D. This CDR3 spans 15 amino acids. CDR1 is SGHTA, CDR2 FQGNSA, per germline. The V and J ends lost 3 bases and 0 bases respectively, with 9 bases between them. The CDR3 spells CASSFFPDSGNTIYF. The CDR3 DNA sequence: TGTGCCAGCAGCTTTTTTCCAGACTCTGGAAACACCATATATTTT.